This T cell receptor beta chain is from a study of blood T cell repertoires in COVID-19. Study background: Both acute and convalescent COVID-19 samples were obtained from the United States, Italy and Spain. The cDNA or gDNA used as material had been derived from T cells, B-cell-depleted T cells, or PBMCs.

In the original workflow: Reference gene primers were amplified, and this amplification served to estimate nucleated cell counts. Profiled with immunoSEQ multiplex PCR; TCRdb holds only in-frame clones, not every one. Clone size and the V and J calls come from that table; the DNA yielded D and trimming. The sample shows 100,000 to 150,000 clones, about 85% of them seen only once. The origin of this receptor is a man between 35 and 55 years old with active or convalescent COVID-19. Sequenced: peripheral blood.

In nucleotides, the CDR3 is TGTGCCAGCAGTGACTTCCCTGGCCTGTCTCAGTTCTTC. Its translation is CASSDFPGLSQFF. The chain links TRBV6-4 to TRBJ2-1, with D unclear. The CDR3 has 13 residues. Germline CDR1 reads MRHNA; CDR2 reads SNTAGT. The V gene lost 1 base and the J gene lost 13 bases, with 14 bases spanning the gap.